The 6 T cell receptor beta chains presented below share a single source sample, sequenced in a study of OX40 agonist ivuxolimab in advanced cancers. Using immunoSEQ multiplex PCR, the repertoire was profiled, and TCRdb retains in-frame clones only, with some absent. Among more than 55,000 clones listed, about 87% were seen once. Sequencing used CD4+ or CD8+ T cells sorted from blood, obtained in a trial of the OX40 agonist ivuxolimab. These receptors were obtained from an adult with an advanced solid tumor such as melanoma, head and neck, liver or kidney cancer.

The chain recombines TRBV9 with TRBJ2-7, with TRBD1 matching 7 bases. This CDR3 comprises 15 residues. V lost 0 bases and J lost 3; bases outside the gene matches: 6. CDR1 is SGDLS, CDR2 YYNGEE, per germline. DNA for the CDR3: TGTGCCAGCAGCGTAGCCGCAGGGGGTGTCTACGAGCAGTACTTC. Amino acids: CASSVAAGGVYEQYF.

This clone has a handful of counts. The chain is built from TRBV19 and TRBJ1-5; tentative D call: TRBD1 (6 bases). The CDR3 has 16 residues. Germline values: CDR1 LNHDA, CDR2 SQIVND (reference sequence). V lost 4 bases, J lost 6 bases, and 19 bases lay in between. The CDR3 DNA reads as TGTGCCAGTAGTACGTCTCCAGGGGCTGTGGGTCAGCCCCAGCATTTT. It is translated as CASSTSPGAVGQPQHF.

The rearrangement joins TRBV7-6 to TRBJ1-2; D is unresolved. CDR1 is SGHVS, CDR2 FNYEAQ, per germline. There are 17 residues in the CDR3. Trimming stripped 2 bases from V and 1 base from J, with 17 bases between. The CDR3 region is CASSLIDRVGLNYGYTF. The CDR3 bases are TGTGCCAGCAGCTTAATAGATCGTGTCGGACTTAACTATGGCTACACCTTC.

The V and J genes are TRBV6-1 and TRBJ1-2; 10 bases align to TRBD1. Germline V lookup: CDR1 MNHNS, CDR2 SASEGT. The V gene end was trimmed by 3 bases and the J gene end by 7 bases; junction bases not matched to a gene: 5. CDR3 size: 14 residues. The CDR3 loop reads CASSEQTGGGGYTF. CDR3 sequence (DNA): TGTGCCAGCAGTGAGCAGACAGGGGGCGGTGGCTACACCTTC.

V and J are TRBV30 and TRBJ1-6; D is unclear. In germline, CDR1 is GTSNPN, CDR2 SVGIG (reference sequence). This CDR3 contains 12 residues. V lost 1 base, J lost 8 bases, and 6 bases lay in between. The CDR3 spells CAWSGGDSPLHF. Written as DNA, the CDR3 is TGTGCCTGGAGTGGGGGTGATTCACCCCTCCACTTT.

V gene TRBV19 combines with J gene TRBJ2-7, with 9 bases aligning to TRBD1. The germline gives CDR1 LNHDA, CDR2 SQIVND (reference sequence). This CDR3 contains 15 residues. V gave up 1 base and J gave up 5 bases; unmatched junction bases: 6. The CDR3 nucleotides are TGTGCCAGTAGTATAGGGCCGGGACAGGGCGACGAGCAGTACTTC. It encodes CASSIGPGQGDEQYF.